Following are 16 T cell receptor beta chains from one sample sequenced in a study of cytomegalovirus exposure and HLA in healthy donors. The PCR made use of 60 Vbeta and 13 Jbeta primers. Some clones are missing from TCRdb's copy, which holds only in-frame ones; the method was immunoSEQ multiplex PCR. The table records under 130,000 clones, over 80% of them present only once. The specimen sequenced was PBMCs. The receptors were gathered from a man aged 18 to 29 in good health and CMV-seronegative.

The V gene is TRBV6-5, the J gene TRBJ2-1; TRBD2 is a possible D gene (7 bases). This CDR3 region has 13 residues. Germline V gives CDR1 MNHEY, CDR2 SVGAGI. V lost 4 bases and J 8 bases, leaving 12 bases between the germline ends. The DNA for the CDR3 is TGTGCCAGCAGTTCCGACGGGGGGCATGAGCAGTTCTTC. Translated, it gives CASSSDGGHEQFF.

This clone was seen only once. The chain links TRBV10-2 to TRBJ2-2; the match to TRBD2 covers 12 bases. V gave up 0 bases and J gave up 7 bases; unmatched junction bases: 6. The CDR3 sequence is 17 residues long. CDR1 is WSHSY and CDR2 is SAAADI in the germline V gene. This CDR3 reads CASSESIAGLAGGELFF. DNA of the CDR3: TGCGCCAGCAGTGAGTCGATAGCGGGACTAGCGGGCGGGGAGCTGTTTTTT.

The rearrangement joins TRBV2 to TRBJ1-3, with D perhaps TRBD1 (6 bases). The CDR3 totals 17 residues. Germline lookup yields CDR1 SNHLY and CDR2 FYNNEI. The V end lost 10 bases, the J end lost 5 bases, and 27 bases lay between the germline ends. The CDR3 nucleotides are TGTGCCACTACCCGGGACAACCTAACATCGAGGAGAAACACCATATATTTT. Residues: CATTRDNLTSRRNTIYF.

The rearrangement joins TRBV28 to TRBJ2-7; 13 positions match TRBD2. The CDR3 has 15 residues. Germline CDR1 is MDHEN and CDR2 is SYDVKM. Trimming cost V 5 bases and J 6 bases; bases outside gene matches: 7. The CDR3 spells CASSPGLAGVVEQYF. CDR3 bases: TGTGCCAGCAGTCCCGGACTAGCGGGAGTTGTCGAGCAGTACTTC.

This chain links TRBV7-2 with TRBJ1-2; 7 nucleotides align to TRBD1. Germline CDR1 and CDR2: SGHTA and FQGNSA. Trimming at V came to 3 bases and at J to 3 bases, leaving 1 base not matched to a gene. The CDR3 extends over 13 amino acids. CDR3 loop: CASSFDRDYGYTF. As DNA, the CDR3 is TGTGCCAGCAGCTTTGACAGGGACTATGGCTACACCTTC.

The chain recombines TRBV10-3 with TRBJ2-2, with TRBD1 as a possible D gene (6 bases). Per the germline V gene, CDR1 is ENHRY and CDR2 is SYGVKD. The CDR3 totals 18 residues. Trimming removed 0 bases from V and 4 bases from J, with 18 bases in between. CDR3 sequence reads: CAISESKGSRGSTGELFF. Here the CDR3 DNA reads TGTGCCATCAGTGAGTCGAAAGGTAGCAGGGGCAGCACCGGGGAGCTGTTTTTT.

This chain connects TRBV27 to TRBJ2-3; possible D gene TRBD1, 5 bases. The length of the CDR3 is 15 residues. CDR1 MNHEY and CDR2 SMNVEV come from the germline V gene (reference sequence). V lost 6 bases and J lost 2, with 15 bases in between. The CDR3 bases are TGTGCCAGCAGACGTGGGGCACGGAACACAGATACGCAGTATTTT. Protein: CASRRGARNTDTQYF.

The rearrangement links TRBV7-3 to TRBJ1-5, with D possibly matching TRBD1 (6 bases). CDR1 and CDR2 from the germline V gene are SGHTA and FQGTGA. CDR3 length: 17 amino acids. The V end was cut by 4 bases, the J end by 11 bases, with 27 bases between. The CDR3 loop is CASSCGSQGGEQSAQHF. As DNA, the CDR3 is TGTGCCAGCAGCTGTGGATCACAGGGTGGGGAGCAATCAGCCCAGCATTTT.

This clone appeared a few times. The CDR3 DNA reads as TGTGCCAGCAGCTCCACCACGGGACAGGGGAGGCACGAGCAGTACTTC. Its translation is CASSSTTGQGRHEQYF. This chain links TRBV11-2 with TRBJ2-7; 10 bases map to TRBD1. CDR1 is SGHAT and CDR2 is FQNNGV in the germline V gene. V was clipped by 4 bases and J by 5 bases; unmatched bases: 11. The CDR3 extends over 16 amino acids. The variable domain in full, with the rest retrieved from reference TRBV11-2 and TRBJ2-7, is EAGVAQSPRYKIIEKRQSVAFWCNPISGHATLYWYQQILGQGPKLLIQFQNNGVVDDSQLPKDRFSAERLKGVDSTLKIQPAKLEDSAVYLCASSSTTGQGRHEQYFGPGTRLTVT.

This clone was observed a handful of times. The chain's CDR3 is CASSMKRGRTGELFF. Written as DNA, the CDR3 is TGTGCCAGTAGTATGAAACGAGGGAGAACCGGGGAGCTGTTTTTT. The rearrangement joins TRBV19 to TRBJ2-2, with D possibly being TRBD2 (5 bases). With 3 bases removed from V and 5 bases from J, the gap between germline ends came to 13 bases. The CDR3 covers 15 residues. Germline V gene sequence: CDR1 LNHDA, CDR2 SQIVND (reference sequence).

J is TRBJ2-5 and V is TRBV6-5; 8 positions agree with TRBD2. Per germline, CDR1 MNHEY and CDR2 SVGAGI. V was pared by 7 bases and J by 2 bases, with 6 bases of the junction left unmatched. The CDR3 is made up of 14 amino acids. CDR3 in amino acids: CASKVAGLQETQYF. The CDR3 coding sequence is TGTGCCAGCAAGGTAGCGGGACTACAAGAGACCCAGTACTTC.

This rearrangement joins TRBV7-3 to TRBJ1-4, with 11 nucleotides matching TRBD1. The CDR3 consists of 15 residues. Germline V lookup: CDR1 SGHTA, CDR2 FQGTGA. V lost 5 bases to trimming and J lost 8 bases; unmatched junction nucleotides: 7. In DNA, the CDR3 is TGTGCCAGCAGCCCCCCGGACAGGGGGCAGGAAAAACTGTTTTTT. This sequence encodes CASSPPDRGQEKLFF.

The chain carries TRBV19 and TRBJ2-7; 12 nucleotides align to TRBD1. There are 15 residues in the CDR3. CDR1 LNHDA and CDR2 SQIVND come from the germline V gene (reference sequence). V trimming: 5 bases; J trimming: 5 bases; junction bases outside the gene matches: 7. CDR3 nucleotides: TGTGCCAGTAGTGACCGGGACAGGGGGCACAACGAGCAGTACTTC. Its protein product is CASSDRDRGHNEQYF. The full variable domain, with the rest looked up from reference TRBV19 and TRBJ2-7, is DGGITQSPKYLFRKEGQNVTLSCEQNLNHDAMYWYRQDPGQGLRLIYYSQIVNDFQKGDIAEGYSVSREKKESFPLTVTSAQKNPTAFYLCASSDRDRGHNEQYFGPGTRLTVT.

This clone appeared once. The rearrangement joins TRBV5-1 to TRBJ2-5; D is uncertain. Per the germline V gene, CDR1 is SGHRS and CDR2 is YFSETQ. V dropped 1 base and J dropped 4 bases, with 8 bases sitting between them. The CDR3 covers 13 residues. CDR3 region: CASSLIQLETQYF. DNA for the CDR3: TGCGCCAGCAGCTTGATCCAGTTAGAGACCCAGTACTTC.

The count of this clone is one. The V gene is TRBV25-1, the J gene TRBJ2-7; D possibly corresponds to TRBD2 (6 bases). The CDR3 totals 13 residues. Germline V gene data show CDR1 as MGHDK and CDR2 as SYGVNS. V lost 10 bases, J lost 0 bases, and 13 bases lay in between. The chain's CDR3 is CATAGRASYEQYF. The DNA for the CDR3 is TGTGCCACCGCGGGGCGGGCCTCCTACGAGCAGTACTTC.

The V call is TRBV30, the J call TRBJ1-1; D uncertain. This CDR3 is built from 12 residues. Germline CDR1 and CDR2: GTSNPN and SVGIG (reference sequence). V lost 4 bases and J 4 bases, leaving 10 bases between the germline ends. The CDR3 region has the DNA TGTGCCTGGACAGGTTTGGGCACTGAAGCTTTCTTT. Translation: CAWTGLGTEAFF. The full variable domain, completed using reference TRBV30 and TRBJ1-1, is SQTIHQWPATLVQPVGSPLSLECTVEGTSNPNLYWYRQAAGRGLQLLFYSVGIGQISSEVPQNLSASRPQDRQFILSSKKLLLSDSGFYLCAWTGLGTEAFFGQGTRLTVV.